A single sample gave rise to the 30 T cell receptor beta chains below, sequenced in a study of OX40 agonist ivuxolimab in advanced cancers. TCRdb's table, derived via immunoSEQ multiplex PCR, lists solely in-frame clones and lacks some. The sample contains roughly 87,000 clones, 75% to 95% of which appear only once. The sequences come from CD4+ or CD8+ T cells sorted from blood, collected in a trial of the OX40 agonist ivuxolimab. These receptors all come from an adult with an advanced solid tumor such as melanoma, head and neck, liver or kidney cancer.

The V and J genes are TRBV28 and TRBJ2-4; no reliable D call. Germline V gene data show CDR1 as MDHEN and CDR2 as SYDVKM. V was trimmed by 3 bases and J by 5 bases, leaving 8 bases between them. There are 13 residues in the CDR3. This chain's CDR3 is CASSLTRENIQYF. CDR3 nucleotides: TGTGCCAGCAGTTTGACGCGAGAAAACATTCAGTACTTC.

The genes are TRBV4-3 and TRBJ2-7, with D uncertain. This CDR3 has 15 residues. Germline V gene sequence: CDR1 LGHNA, CDR2 YSLEER. With 6 bases removed from V and 3 bases from J, the gap between germline ends came to 18 bases. In nucleotides, the CDR3 is TGCGCCAGCAGGACGGGCCTCGGACGGAGCTACGAGCAGTACTTC. Its translation is CASRTGLGRSYEQYF.

The chain uses TRBV13 and TRBJ2-3; D is perhaps TRBD2 (5 bases). The germline V and J ends were trimmed by 0 bases and 2 bases, with 9 bases remaining between them. Germline values: CDR1 PRHDT, CDR2 FYEKMQ (reference sequence). The CDR3 is 15 residues long. The CDR3 sequence: CASSLGVANTDTQYF. As DNA, the CDR3 is TGTGCCAGCAGCTTAGGGGTAGCGAACACAGATACGCAGTATTTT.

In this sample, this clone turned up a few times. The chain uses TRBV20-1 and TRBJ1-2; D is uncertain. The CDR3 loop spans 10 amino acids. V lost 6 bases and J 5 bases, leaving 7 bases between the germline ends. Germline V lookup: CDR1 DFQATT, CDR2 SNEGSKA (reference sequence). The CDR3 loop reads CSAHYYGYTF. The CDR3 DNA is TGCAGTGCGCACTATTATGGCTACACCTTC.

This clone was counted only a few times. This chain uses TRBV4-1 with TRBJ1-6; D may be TRBD1 (5 bases). The CDR3 extends over 14 amino acids. Germline CDR1 reads MGHRA; CDR2 reads YSYEKL. V was trimmed by 1 base and J by 11 bases, leaving 12 bases between them. For the CDR3, the DNA is TGCGCCAGCAGCCAAGGACTAGCAGGGCCACCCCTCCACTTT. It yields the protein CASSQGLAGPPLHF.

The rearrangement joins TRBV6-6 to TRBJ2-3, with D possibly matching TRBD2 (5 bases). Trimming removed 4 bases from V and 3 bases from J, with 17 bases in between. Germline CDR1 and CDR2: MNHNY and SVGAGI (reference sequence). The CDR3 contains 16 residues. The CDR3 reads CASSFRTPAGTDTQYF. CDR3 sequence (DNA): TGTGCCAGCAGTTTCCGGACTCCTGCCGGAACAGATACGCAGTATTTT.

V usage is TRBV6-5 and J usage is TRBJ2-1; D gene ambiguous. The germline V gene has CDR1 MNHEY and CDR2 SVGAGI. CDR3 length: 14 residues. Trimming cost V 2 bases and J 6 bases, with 11 bases left between them. CDR3 region: CASSYARLGNEQFF. Written as DNA, the CDR3 is TGTGCCAGCAGTTACGCCCGGTTGGGCAATGAGCAGTTCTTC.

The J gene is TRBJ1-1, the V gene TRBV6-1; no definite D call. Trimming took 7 bases from V and 4 from J, leaving 19 bases between them. This CDR3 is 15 amino acids long. Germline V lookup: CDR1 MNHNS, CDR2 SASEGT. The CDR3 nucleotides are TGTGCCAGCAACCCAAGGACGAGGTTTGTCACTGAAGCTTTCTTT. Protein sequence: CASNPRTRFVTEAFF.

The V call is TRBV9, the J call TRBJ2-2; either TRBD1 or TRBD2 may supply D (6 bases each). CDR1 is SGDLS, CDR2 YYNGEE, per germline. The CDR3 consists of 14 residues. Deletions cut 4 bases from V and 6 bases from J, with 13 bases between. The CDR3 DNA sequence: TGTGCCAGCAGCCCTGGGGGGCTTGCCGGGGAGCTGTTTTTT. It translates to CASSPGGLAGELFF.

This chain joins TRBV5-6 and TRBJ2-7; D is possibly TRBD2 (5 bases). Germline CDR1 reads SGHDT; CDR2 reads YYEEEE. This CDR3 comprises 12 residues. Trimming left V 3 bases short and J 4 bases short, with 8 bases between. CDR3 protein: CASSYGEYEQYF. DNA of the CDR3: TGTGCCAGCAGCTACGGGGAATACGAGCAGTACTTC. The full variable domain, rest sourced from reference TRBV5-6 and TRBJ2-7, is DAGVTQSPTHLIKTRGQQVTLRCSPKSGHDTVSWYQQALGQGPQFIFQYYEEEERQRGNFPDRFSGHQFPNYSSELNVNALLLGDSALYLCASSYGEYEQYFGPGTRLTVT.

The rearrangement uses TRBV9 and TRBJ2-3; D uncertain. Trimming shortened V by 2 bases and J by 1 base, and 14 bases separated the two germline ends. This CDR3 region has 16 residues. The germline V gene has CDR1 SGDLS and CDR2 YYNGEE. This CDR3 reads CASSVPLRTGTDTQYF. The CDR3 nucleotides read TGTGCCAGCAGCGTTCCACTTCGGACGGGCACAGATACGCAGTATTTT.

This chain connects TRBV23-1 to TRBJ2-7, with 9 bases fitting TRBD1. TRBV23-1 is reported as an ORF; its role is uncertain. J was trimmed by 2 bases and V by 4 bases; bases with no gene match: 9. CDR3 length: 16 residues. CDR3 nucleotides: TGCGCCAGCAGTCCCTCCGACAGGGGGGTCCCCTACGAGCAGTACGTC. It yields the protein CASSPSDRGVPYEQYV.

The chain has TRBV4-3 and TRBJ1-5; 10 bases map to TRBD1. The CDR3 is made up of 21 amino acids. J was trimmed by 0 bases and V by 4 bases; bases with no gene match: 18. Germline V gives CDR1 LGHNA, CDR2 YSLEER. As DNA, the CDR3 is TGCGCCAGCAGCCCTAACTGGGACAGGGGACCGTGGGTGAATAGCAATCAGCCCCAGCATTTT. This sequence encodes CASSPNWDRGPWVNSNQPQHF.

J is TRBJ2-7 and V is TRBV27; either TRBD1 or TRBD2 may fit D (5 bases each). The CDR3 runs 11 residues. The V end lost 6 bases, the J end lost 3 bases, and 6 bases lay between the germline ends. CDR1 is MNHEY, CDR2 SMNVEV, per germline (reference sequence). The CDR3 reads CASRRGYEQYF. The DNA of the CDR3 is TGTGCCAGCAGGAGGGGCTACGAGCAGTACTTC.

The chain employs TRBV11-3 and TRBJ2-1; tentative D call: TRBD2 (6 bases). V was shortened by 4 bases and J by 1 base, with 11 bases between the two germline ends. The CDR3 sequence is 15 residues long. Germline V gene sequence: CDR1 SGHNT, CDR2 YENEEA. The CDR3 sequence: CASSWDSPSYNEQFF. In nucleotides, the CDR3 is TGTGCCAGCAGCTGGGACTCGCCTTCCTACAATGAGCAGTTCTTC.

J is TRBJ1-3 and V is TRBV6-5, with D perhaps TRBD1 (5 bases). The CDR3 has 14 residues. Between the trimmed V and J ends, which lost 6 bases and 0 bases, there was a span of 9 bases. Germline values: CDR1 MNHEY, CDR2 SVGAGI. The CDR3 spells CASRGRRSGNTIYF. For the CDR3, the DNA is TGTGCCAGCAGGGGGCGGCGCTCTGGAAACACCATATATTTT.

The V gene is TRBV11-2, the J gene TRBJ2-1, with D unclear. V lost 2 bases to trimming and J lost 4 bases, with 12 bases between them. Germline assignment: CDR1 SGHAT and CDR2 FQNNGV. The CDR3 is 15 residues long. The CDR3 nucleotides read TGTGCCAGCAGCTTATTAGCCCGTCCGTACAATGAGCAGTTCTTC. Encoded protein: CASSLLARPYNEQFF.

For the CDR3, the DNA is TGCAGCGTTGACGACGGGAGCACAGATACGCAGTATTTT. It specifies CSVDDGSTDTQYF. This chain links TRBV29-1 with TRBJ2-3; D not resolved. Germline-derived CDR1 and CDR2 are SQVTM and ANQGSEA. The V and J ends lost 3 bases and 0 bases respectively, with 7 bases between them. The CDR3 is made up of 13 amino acids.

CDR3 coding DNA: TGTGCCAGCAGCGCTGTACTAGCCGATGAGCAGTTCTTC. Protein sequence: CASSAVLADEQFF. The chain carries TRBV2 and TRBJ2-1; the D gene is possibly TRBD2 (6 bases). The CDR3 is 13 residues long. Trimming cost V 6 bases and J 8 bases, with 14 bases left between them. Looked up from germline, CDR1 is SNHLY and CDR2 is FYNNEI.

This chain uses TRBV10-3 with TRBJ2-3; a weak D match, TRBD1 (5 bases). The CDR3 extends over 18 amino acids. Germline V lookup: CDR1 ENHRY, CDR2 SYGVKD. V lost 6 bases and J 0 bases, leaving 22 bases between the germline ends. CDR3 region: CAISPTLDRTHSTDTQYF. The CDR3, as DNA: TGTGCCATCAGCCCAACATTAGACAGAACCCATAGCACAGATACGCAGTATTTT.

The chain links TRBV9 to TRBJ2-7, with unresolved D. The CDR3 runs 13 residues. Germline values: CDR1 SGDLS, CDR2 YYNGEE. Trimming removed 4 bases from V and 0 bases from J, with 8 bases in between. The CDR3 here is CASSPPSSYEQYF. The CDR3, as DNA: TGTGCCAGCAGCCCCCCGAGCTCCTACGAGCAGTACTTC. The variable domain in full, with the rest retrieved from reference TRBV9 and TRBJ2-7, is DSGVTQTPKHLITATGQRVTLRCSPRSGDLSVYWYQQSLDQGLQFLIQYYNGEERAKGNILERFSAQQFPDLHSELNLSSLELGDSALYFCASSPPSSYEQYFGPGTRLTVT.

This sequence joins TRBV19 and TRBJ2-1; no clear D gene. Germline assignment: CDR1 LNHDA and CDR2 SQIVND (reference sequence). Trimming stripped 2 bases from V and 9 bases from J, with 11 bases between. The CDR3 is made up of 13 amino acids. CDR3 loop: CASSIRSAVEQFF. Written as DNA, the CDR3 is TGTGCCAGTAGTATAAGGTCGGCTGTTGAGCAGTTCTTC. Filled out from reference TRBV19 and TRBJ2-1, the complete variable domain reads DGGITQSPKYLFRKEGQNVTLSCEQNLNHDAMYWYRQDPGQGLRLIYYSQIVNDFQKGDIAEGYSVSREKKESFPLTVTSAQKNPTAFYLCASSIRSAVEQFFGPGTRLTVL.

CDR3 amino acids: CASSPLAGAGEQFF. The CDR3 coding sequence is TGTGCCAGCAGTCCCCTAGCGGGAGCCGGTGAGCAGTTCTTC. The rearrangement joins TRBV6-1 to TRBJ2-1, with TRBD2 matching 10 bases. Germline trimming cut 5 bases from V and 9 bases from J; bases unmatched to any gene: 7. Per the germline V gene, CDR1 is MNHNS and CDR2 is SASEGT. The CDR3 covers 14 residues.

CDR3 loop: CASSPGTGGFTEAFF. CDR3 coding DNA: TGTGCCAGCAGTCCCGGGACAGGGGGTTTCACTGAAGCTTTCTTT. V gene TRBV25-1 combines with J gene TRBJ1-1, with TRBD1 identical over 11 bases. The trim removed 5 bases at V and 4 bases at J, leaving 6 bases unmatched. CDR3 length equals 15 residues. Germline V gene lookup returns CDR1 MGHDK and CDR2 SYGVNS.

The chain is built from TRBV28 and TRBJ2-1, with D possibly TRBD2 on 6 matching bases. Germline V gene lookup returns CDR1 MDHEN and CDR2 SYDVKM. Trimming removed 2 bases at V and 7 bases at J, with 12 bases between. This CDR3 spans 14 amino acids. CDR3 sequence: CASSLNGAGNEQFF. In DNA form, the CDR3 reads TGTGCCAGCAGTTTAAACGGGGCGGGGAATGAGCAGTTCTTC. The full variable domain, in which reference TRBV28 and TRBJ2-1 provide the parts outside the CDR3, is DVKVTQSSRYLVKRTGEKVFLECVQDMDHENMFWYRQDPGLGLRLIYFSYDVKMKEKGDIPEGYSVSREKKERFSLILESASTNQTSMYLCASSLNGAGNEQFFGPGTRLTVL.

This clone was observed a handful of times. This chain links TRBV14 with TRBJ1-2, with 8 positions matching TRBD1. Germline lookup yields CDR1 SGHDN and CDR2 FVKESK. The CDR3 is 13 residues long. J was trimmed by 4 bases and V by 5 bases; bases with no gene match: 3. CDR3 in DNA: TGTGCCAGCAGCAAGGACAGGGTCTATGGCTACACCTTC. It codes for CASSKDRVYGYTF.

This clone was seen a single time. The chain uses TRBV4-2 and TRBJ1-5; possible D gene TRBD1, 5 bases. V lost 0 bases, J lost 8 bases, and 17 bases lay in between. The length of the CDR3 is 16 residues. Germline V gene sequence: CDR1 LGHNA, CDR2 YNFKEQ. The CDR3 loop is CASSQEVGSGLEPQHF. DNA for the CDR3: TGTGCCAGCAGCCAAGAAGTTGGGTCGGGGCTGGAGCCCCAGCATTTT.

V gene TRBV25-1 combines with J gene TRBJ2-1; no reliable D call. This CDR3 has 14 amino acids. Germline V gene lookup returns CDR1 MGHDK and CDR2 SYGVNS. V was pared by 7 bases and J by 0 bases, with 10 bases between. The CDR3 nucleotides are TGTGCCAGCATAGACTCAAACTCCTACAATGAGCAGTTCTTC. Translated, it gives CASIDSNSYNEQFF.

V gene TRBV11-3 combines with J gene TRBJ1-1, with D unclear. Germline CDR1 and CDR2: SGHNT and YENEEA. V was clipped by 5 bases and J by 0 bases, with 7 bases between them. The CDR3 is 13 residues long. The CDR3 DNA reads as TGTGCCAGCAGCAAACGGGTGAACACTGAAGCTTTCTTT. Encoded protein: CASSKRVNTEAFF.

V gene TRBV4-2 combines with J gene TRBJ2-2; D unclear. V was pared by 5 bases and J by 2 bases, with 27 bases between. The length of the CDR3 is 20 residues. The V gene's germline CDR1 is LGHNA and CDR2 YNFKEQ. The CDR3 loop is CASSEPVRASQVRNTGELFF. CDR3 nucleotides: TGTGCCAGCAGCGAACCTGTTCGGGCTAGTCAGGTCCGAAACACCGGGGAGCTGTTTTTT.